The next 16 T cell receptor beta chains were all read from a single sample in a study of T cell changes during pregnancy in multiple sclerosis. Using immunoSEQ multiplex PCR, the repertoire was profiled, and TCRdb retains in-frame clones only, with some absent. This sample has some 110,000 clones, with about 90% found just once. This sample comprised peripheral blood, obtained before pregnancy. These TCRs come from a female donor with multiple sclerosis, enrolled in a pregnancy study.

The chain carries TRBV4-1 and TRBJ1-4; possibly TRBD1 for D (5 bases). Germline CDR1 reads MGHRA; CDR2 reads YSYEKL. V shed 1 base and J shed 7 bases, with 7 bases lying between them. The CDR3 runs to 13 residues. CDR3 nucleotide sequence: TGCGCCAGCAGCCAAGGCAGGGTTGAAAAACTGTTTTTT. This translates into CASSQGRVEKLFF.

This clone was counted once. The rearrangement uses TRBV5-4 and TRBJ1-1; D ambiguous. This CDR3 comprises 16 residues. Between the trimmed V and J ends, which lost 4 bases and 1 base, there was a span of 17 bases. CDR1 is SGHNT and CDR2 is YYREEE in the germline V gene (reference sequence). The CDR3 DNA is TGTGCCAGCAGCACCCCGACACATTATAAGAACACTGAAGCTTTCTTT. Translation gives CASSTPTHYKNTEAFF.

The chain couples TRBV15 to TRBJ2-1; 11 nucleotides line up with TRBD2. The CDR3 covers 16 residues. Per the germline V gene, CDR1 is LNHNV and CDR2 is YYDKDF (reference sequence). V was pared by 3 bases and J by 5 bases, with 6 bases of the junction left unmatched. Here the CDR3 DNA reads TGTGCCACCAGCAGGGGGACTAGCGGACTTAACAATGAGCAGTTCTTC. As protein: CATSRGTSGLNNEQFF.

The chain carries TRBV5-4 and TRBJ2-3; TRBD1 might be the D (5 bases). Per the germline V gene, CDR1 is SGHNT and CDR2 is YYREEE (reference sequence). The CDR3 contains 14 residues. Deletions cut 0 bases from V and 6 bases from J, with 11 bases between. For the CDR3, the DNA is TGTGCCAGCAGCTTGGATCCAGGGTTGGATACGCAGTATTTT. It is translated as CASSLDPGLDTQYF.

A word on this clone: The junction shows a germline mismatch at one end, possibly a read error. V and J are TRBV7-7 and TRBJ1-4; perhaps TRBD1 as D (6 bases). Germline V gene data show CDR1 as SSHAT and CDR2 as FNYEAQ (reference sequence). The CDR3 has 15 residues. CDR3 sequence reads: CASSLGRGNNEKLFF. The CDR3 nucleotides read TGTGCTAGCAGCTTGGGAAGGGGGAATAATGAAAAACTGTTTTTT.

This chain links TRBV7-2 with TRBJ1-3; 9 positions agree with TRBD1. Trimming at V came to 0 bases and at J to 2 bases, leaving 5 bases not matched to a gene. CDR3 length: 17 residues. The V gene's germline CDR1 is SGHTA and CDR2 FQGNSA. The CDR3 here is CASSLAGRTGAGNTIYF. The CDR3 nucleotides read TGTGCCAGCAGCTTAGCGGGGCGGACAGGGGCTGGAAACACCATATATTTT.

A few counts support this clone. This chain connects TRBV18 to TRBJ1-2; 7 bases are shared with TRBD1. The CDR3 is 16 residues long. Germline trimming cut 0 bases from V and 2 bases from J; bases unmatched to any gene: 6. Germline CDR1 is KGHSH and CDR2 is LQKENI. The CDR3 DNA follows: TGTGCCAGCTCACCACCTGTGGGGACAGCCAACTATGGCTACACCTTC. Protein: CASSPPVGTANYGYTF.

V gene TRBV2 combines with J gene TRBJ2-2, with a tentative D call TRBD2 (5 bases). V shed 7 bases and J shed 2 bases, with 14 bases lying between them. The CDR3 has 15 residues. Germline CDR1 and CDR2: SNHLY and FYNNEI. The CDR3 is CASKLEGINTGELFF. Written as DNA, the CDR3 is TGTGCCAGCAAGCTTGAGGGTATCAACACCGGGGAGCTGTTTTTT.

The CDR3, as DNA: TGTGCCAGCAGCTTAAGAGCGGGGGGGTTTGAGCAGTACTTC. It encodes CASSLRAGGFEQYF. The chain joins TRBV7-8 to TRBJ2-7, with 10 bases matching TRBD2. The CDR3 is 14 amino acids. Germline CDR1 SGHVS, CDR2 FQNEAQ. Losses at the gene ends were 2 bases for V and 7 bases for J; bases not matched to a gene: 5.

The chain uses TRBV18 and TRBJ1-2; unclear D gene. Deletions cut 4 bases from V and 3 bases from J, with 15 bases between. The CDR3 sequence is 15 residues long. Germline V gene sequence: CDR1 KGHSH, CDR2 LQKENI. The CDR3 region is CASSQRQEEDYGYTF. In DNA form, the CDR3 reads TGTGCCAGCTCACAGAGGCAGGAGGAGGACTATGGCTACACCTTC.

The V gene is TRBV9, the J gene TRBJ1-5, with 7 bases identical to TRBD1. The CDR3 length is 15 residues. V shed 2 bases and J 6 bases; nucleotides not matched to a gene: 8. Germline-derived CDR1 and CDR2 are SGDLS and YYNGEE. The CDR3 DNA reads TGTGCCAGCAGCGTCGGAGGGGGCGCGGGTCAGCCCCAGCATTTT. It specifies CASSVGGGAGQPQHF.

The V and J genes are TRBV5-5 and TRBJ2-5; 10 positions agree with TRBD1. The CDR3 sequence is 16 residues long. Germline trimming cut 2 bases from V and 7 bases from J; bases unmatched to any gene: 11. Germline loops: CDR1 SGHKS, CDR2 YYEKEE (reference sequence). CDR3 loop: CASSFGTDRGLGTQYF. CDR3 DNA: TGTGCCAGCAGCTTCGGTACGGACAGGGGGTTGGGGACCCAGTACTTC.

V usage is TRBV21-1 and J usage is TRBJ1-4. TRBV21-1 is classified as a pseudogene. The CDR3 runs to 15 residues. The CDR3 sequence is CASSKKRVANEKLFF. CDR3 nucleotide sequence: TGTGCCAGCAGCAAAAAGAGGGTGGCTAATGAAAAACTGTTTTTT.

The chain has TRBV5-1 and TRBJ1-2, with D unresolved. Germline V gene data show CDR1 as SGHRS and CDR2 as YFSETQ. Trimming removed 0 bases from V and 8 bases from J, with 14 bases in between. The CDR3 is 14 amino acids. The CDR3, as DNA: TGCGCCAGCAGCTTGGGAGGGCAGCCCCTGGGCTACACCTTC. Encoded protein: CASSLGGQPLGYTF.

The V gene is TRBV6-1, the J gene TRBJ1-5; 8 nucleotides line up with TRBD1. V gave up 7 bases and J gave up 3 bases; unmatched junction bases: 5. Per germline, CDR1 MNHNS and CDR2 SASEGT. The CDR3 contains 14 residues. In DNA, the CDR3 is TGTGCCAGCACAGGGGGCGCGAACAATCAGCCCCAGCATTTT. Protein sequence: CASTGGANNQPQHF.

The chain combines TRBV7-3 with TRBJ2-5, with 7 bases lining up with TRBD1. The CDR3 loop spans 15 amino acids. The V segment lost 5 bases and the J segment 4 bases; nucleotides outside the gene matches: 10. The V gene's germline CDR1 is SGHTA and CDR2 FQGTGA. The CDR3 is CASSPQGVEGETQYF. DNA for the CDR3: TGTGCCAGCAGCCCTCAGGGGGTTGAAGGAGAGACCCAGTACTTC.